This TCR beta chain was profiled in a study of response to subunit inactivated influenza vaccine. Each CDR3 protein gets one entry after TCRdb re-called the RT-PCR reads with MiXCR. The sample contains almost 600,000 distinct CDR3 sequences, around 15% of which appear only once. In the case of this clonotype: Its antigen is currently unknown.

General observations from the study: There was a suggestion from the authors that each seasonal influenza vaccination recruits few new T cells.

J was trimmed by 3 bases and V by 4 bases; bases with no gene match: 2. Germline V gene lookup returns CDR1 ENHRY and CDR2 SYGVKD. The CDR3 spans 14 residues. Material: PBMCs from blood, obtained 12 days after vaccination. The receptor was derived from a man aged 50-60 years who received an inactivated influenza vaccine. The V gene is TRBV10-3, the J gene TRBJ2-7; 11 bases fit TRBD1. CDR3 amino acids: CAISAGTGGYEQYF. The CDR3 DNA sequence: TGTGCCATCAGTGCCGGGACAGGGGGCTACGAGCAGTACTTC.